This is a list of T cell receptor beta chains from one sample in a study of T-cell reconstitution after alpha-beta-depleted transplantation in children. From the PCR reads, TCRdb called clonotypes with MiXCR, one entry per CDR3 protein. The data hold a few hundred thousand distinct CDR3 sequences, with less than 9.5% observed a single time. This specimen was peripheral blood, taken 360 days after TCRalphabeta/CD19-depleted stem cell transplant. These receptors all come from a female patient aged 2-15 years who had a stem cell transplant for Fanconi anemia, so the T cells may come from the graft donor. Each CDR3 is given with its conserved first and last residue. D genes are given only for firm matches. Size tells how often a clone was seen (once, few, many) or the class of an expanded clone, and some rows leave it out.

j_gene: TRBJ1-2; v_gene: TRBV28; abundance: many; d_gene: TRBD1; CDR3aa: CASSQIPWRTGPYGYTF; CDR3nt: TGTGCCAGCAGCCAGATACCATGGAGGACAGGGCCCTATGGCTACACCTTC
j_gene: TRBJ2-7; v_gene: TRBV28; abundance: many; d_gene: .; CDR3aa: CASSLFMEIYEQYF; CDR3nt: TGTGCCAGCAGTTTATTCATGGAGATCTACGAGCAGTACTTC
j_gene: TRBJ1-5; v_gene: TRBV12-3/TRBV12-4; abundance: many; d_gene: TRBD1; CDR3aa: CASSPGGEQPQHF; CDR3nt: TGTGCCAGCAGTCCAGGGGGGGAACAGCCCCAGCATTTT
j_gene: TRBJ2-7; v_gene: TRBV7-9; abundance: .; d_gene: .; CDR3aa: CASSDTGNEQYF; CDR3nt: TGTGCCAGCAGCGATACAGGAAACGAGCAGTACTTC
j_gene: TRBJ2-1; v_gene: TRBV7-9; abundance: many; d_gene: .; CDR3aa: CASPTGIAYNEQFF; CDR3nt: TGTGCCAGCCCGACAGGAATAGCCTACAATGAGCAGTTCTTC
j_gene: TRBJ2-2; v_gene: TRBV15; abundance: many; d_gene: .; CDR3aa: CATSRDLLRRAPITTGELFF; CDR3nt: TGTGCCACCAGCAGAGACTTACTTCGACGGGCCCCCATAACCACCGGGGAGCTGTTTTTT
j_gene: TRBJ2-1; v_gene: TRBV20-1; abundance: .; d_gene: TRBD2; CDR3aa: CSLGERLAGGLGEQFF; CDR3nt: TGCAGCCTCGGGGAGAGATTAGCGGGGGGGCTCGGTGAGCAGTTCTTC
j_gene: TRBJ2-3; v_gene: TRBV10-2; abundance: .; d_gene: TRBD2; CDR3aa: CATQPSGKGTDTQYF; CDR3nt: TGCGCCACACAACCCAGCGGGAAAGGGACAGATACGCAGTATTTT
j_gene: TRBJ2-6; v_gene: TRBV10-3; abundance: many; d_gene: .; CDR3aa: CAIRDASKFSGANVLTF; CDR3nt: TGTGCCATCAGGGATGCTTCAAAATTCTCTGGGGCCAACGTCCTGACTTTC
j_gene: TRBJ2-3; v_gene: TRBV5-1; abundance: few; d_gene: .; CDR3aa: CASSLVGSLTDTQYF; CDR3nt: TGCGCCAGCAGCTTGGTGGGCTCCCTCACAGATACGCAGTATTTT
j_gene: TRBJ2-3; v_gene: TRBV9; abundance: many; d_gene: TRBD2; CDR3aa: CASSPGTSGSADTQYF; CDR3nt: TGTGCCAGCAGCCCCGGGACTAGCGGGAGCGCAGATACGCAGTATTTT
j_gene: TRBJ2-1; v_gene: TRBV6-5; abundance: many; d_gene: .; CDR3aa: CASSYERAALNEQFF; CDR3nt: TGTGCCAGCAGTTATGAGCGGGCGGCACTAAATGAGCAGTTCTTC
j_gene: TRBJ2-1; v_gene: TRBV9; abundance: many; d_gene: .; CDR3aa: CASSVDNDNEQFF; CDR3nt: TGTGCCAGCAGCGTAGACAACGACAATGAGCAGTTCTTC
j_gene: TRBJ1-2; v_gene: TRBV6-2/TRBV6-3; abundance: few; d_gene: .; CDR3aa: CASSLTRIYGYTF; CDR3nt: TGTGCCAGCAGTCTCACACGGATCTATGGCTACACCTTC
j_gene: TRBJ1-1; v_gene: TRBV28; abundance: many; d_gene: .; CDR3aa: CASSSTGTGDTEAFF; CDR3nt: TGTGCCAGCAGTTCCACAGGGACGGGGGACACTGAAGCTTTCTTT
j_gene: TRBJ2-1; v_gene: TRBV20-1; abundance: many; d_gene: .; CDR3aa: CSAPDAPAYNEQFF; CDR3nt: TGCAGTGCTCCGGACGCCCCCGCCTACAATGAGCAGTTCTTC
j_gene: TRBJ2-4; v_gene: TRBV9; abundance: many; d_gene: .; CDR3aa: CASSVDPLAKNIQYF; CDR3nt: TGTGCCAGCAGCGTTGACCCGCTAGCCAAAAACATTCAGTACTTC
j_gene: TRBJ1-4; v_gene: TRBV5-1; abundance: .; d_gene: .; CDR3aa: CASSNQEGEKLFF; CDR3nt: TGCGCCAGCAGCAACCAGGAAGGTGAAAAACTGTTTTTT
j_gene: TRBJ2-1; v_gene: TRBV7-9; abundance: many; d_gene: .; CDR3aa: CASSLGASNEQFF; CDR3nt: TGTGCCAGCAGCTTAGGGGCCTCTAATGAGCAGTTCTTC
j_gene: TRBJ2-3; v_gene: TRBV11-2; abundance: many; d_gene: TRBD2; CDR3aa: CASSPSPLAGGRSGTQYF; CDR3nt: TGTGCCAGCAGCCCCAGTCCCTTAGCGGGGGGGCGGTCAGGTACGCAGTATTTT
j_gene: TRBJ2-3; v_gene: TRBV28; abundance: many; d_gene: .; CDR3aa: CASSLSPTNRVTDTQYF; CDR3nt: TGTGCCAGCAGTTTATCTCCGACGAACAGGGTCACAGATACGCAGTATTTT
j_gene: TRBJ2-3; v_gene: TRBV28; abundance: .; d_gene: .; CDR3aa: CAITDRGALTDTQYF; CDR3nt: TGTGCCATCACCGATCGGGGGGCCTTAACAGATACGCAGTATTTT
j_gene: TRBJ2-3; v_gene: TRBV27; abundance: few; d_gene: .; CDR3aa: CASSRDFPLTDTQYF; CDR3nt: TGTGCCAGCAGTCGGGACTTTCCTCTCACAGATACGCAGTATTTT
j_gene: TRBJ2-1; v_gene: TRBV4-2; abundance: few; d_gene: .; CDR3aa: CASSQEWADYQYNEQFF; CDR3nt: TGTGCCAGCAGCCAAGAATGGGCGGACTACCAATACAATGAGCAGTTCTTC
j_gene: TRBJ1-3; v_gene: TRBV3-1; abundance: many; d_gene: .; CDR3aa: CASSQGGSGNTIYF; CDR3nt: TGTGCCAGCAGCCAAGGGGGCTCGGGAAACACCATATATTTT
j_gene: TRBJ2-1; v_gene: TRBV7-3; abundance: few; d_gene: .; CDR3aa: CASSARPYNEQFF; CDR3nt: TGTGCCAGCAGCGCCCGGCCCTACAATGAGCAGTTCTTC
j_gene: TRBJ2-1; v_gene: TRBV25-1; abundance: many; d_gene: .; CDR3aa: CASSHREKQFF; CDR3nt: TGTGCCAGCAGTCACAGGGAAAAGCAGTTCTTC
j_gene: TRBJ2-7; v_gene: TRBV13; abundance: few; d_gene: TRBD2; CDR3aa: CASSLGLGGSYEQYF; CDR3nt: TGTGCCAGCAGCTTAGGTTTGGGGGGGAGCTACGAGCAGTACTTC
j_gene: TRBJ2-4; v_gene: TRBV7-2; abundance: many; d_gene: .; CDR3aa: CASRMWVPDIQYF; CDR3nt: TGTGCCAGCAGGATGTGGGTGCCGGACATTCAGTACTTC
j_gene: TRBJ2-5; v_gene: TRBV5-1; abundance: few; d_gene: TRBD1; CDR3aa: CASSWGDRGGETQYF; CDR3nt: TGCGCCAGCAGCTGGGGGGACAGGGGAGGCGAGACCCAGTACTTC
j_gene: TRBJ2-1; v_gene: TRBV28; abundance: few; d_gene: TRBD2; CDR3aa: CASSGRLAGGPYNEQFF; CDR3nt: TGTGCCAGCAGTGGTCGACTAGCGGGAGGCCCCTACAATGAGCAGTTCTTC
j_gene: TRBJ1-1; v_gene: TRBV6-2/TRBV6-3; abundance: many; d_gene: .; CDR3aa: CASSFSVAEAFF; CDR3nt: TGTGCCAGCAGTTTCAGCGTGGCTGAAGCTTTCTTT
j_gene: TRBJ2-7; v_gene: TRBV28; abundance: few; d_gene: .; CDR3aa: CASSLEHGLSSYEQYF; CDR3nt: TGTGCCAGCAGTTTGGAACATGGGTTGAGCTCCTACGAGCAGTACTTC
j_gene: TRBJ2-1; v_gene: TRBV7-6; abundance: .; d_gene: TRBD2; CDR3aa: CASSFRLAGGLYYNEQFF; CDR3nt: TGTGCCAGCAGCTTCCGACTAGCGGGGGGGCTCTACTACAATGAGCAGTTCTTC
j_gene: TRBJ2-7; v_gene: TRBV20-1; abundance: many; d_gene: TRBD1; CDR3aa: CSAREVLLGQATEQYF; CDR3nt: TGCAGTGCTAGAGAGGTCCTTCTGGGACAGGCGACCGAGCAGTACTTC
j_gene: TRBJ2-2; v_gene: TRBV24-1; abundance: few; d_gene: TRBD2; CDR3aa: CATSDSRPGLAGGPTGELFF; CDR3nt: TGTGCCACCAGTGATTCTCGGCCGGGACTAGCGGGAGGGCCCACCGGGGAGCTGTTTTTT
j_gene: TRBJ2-1; v_gene: TRBV3-1; abundance: many; d_gene: .; CDR3aa: CASSQEGLVDEQFF; CDR3nt: TGTGCCAGCAGCCAAGAGGGTCTGGTTGATGAGCAGTTCTTC
j_gene: TRBJ2-3; v_gene: TRBV29-1; abundance: few; d_gene: .; CDR3aa: CSVKTFGGKYTDTQYF; CDR3nt: TGCAGCGTAAAAACCTTCGGGGGAAAATACACAGATACGCAGTATTTT
j_gene: TRBJ2-1; v_gene: TRBV5-1; abundance: many; d_gene: .; CDR3aa: CASSTRTANNEQFF; CDR3nt: TGCGCCAGCAGTACGAGGACAGCCAACAATGAGCAGTTCTTC
j_gene: TRBJ1-1; v_gene: TRBV6-2/TRBV6-3; abundance: many; d_gene: .; CDR3aa: CAGRLPGVTEAFF; CDR3nt: TGTGCCGGCCGACTGCCGGGGGTTACTGAAGCTTTCTTT
j_gene: TRBJ1-1; v_gene: TRBV5-1; abundance: few; d_gene: .; CDR3aa: CASSLEARWNTEAFF; CDR3nt: TGCGCCAGCAGCTTGGAGGCAAGGTGGAACACTGAAGCTTTCTTT
j_gene: TRBJ2-1; v_gene: TRBV28; abundance: .; d_gene: TRBD2; CDR3aa: CASSFYLTTSGDIFNEQFF; CDR3nt: TGTGCCAGCAGTTTTTATTTAACTACTAGCGGGGATATCTTCAATGAGCAGTTCTTC
j_gene: TRBJ2-1; v_gene: TRBV6-5; abundance: many; d_gene: .; CDR3aa: CASSYSIPSSYNEQFF; CDR3nt: TGTGCCAGCAGTTACTCGATCCCCAGCTCCTACAATGAGCAGTTCTTC
j_gene: TRBJ2-2; v_gene: TRBV29-1; abundance: many; d_gene: TRBD2; CDR3aa: CSVDGAAGRAGELFF; CDR3nt: TGCAGCGTTGACGGTGCGGCAGGGAGGGCCGGGGAGCTGTTTTTT
j_gene: TRBJ2-2; v_gene: TRBV6-2/TRBV6-3; abundance: .; d_gene: .; CDR3aa: CASSRTVLNTGELFF; CDR3nt: TGTGCCAGCAGTAGAACAGTATTGAACACCGGGGAGCTGTTTTTT
j_gene: TRBJ2-1; v_gene: TRBV9; abundance: few; d_gene: TRBD2; CDR3aa: CASSATSGIYNEQFF; CDR3nt: TGTGCCAGCAGCGCTACTAGCGGGATCTACAATGAGCAGTTCTTC
j_gene: TRBJ1-2; v_gene: TRBV6-6; abundance: few; d_gene: TRBD1; CDR3aa: CASSLQGPDGYTF; CDR3nt: TGTGCCAGCAGTCTACAGGGGCCTGATGGCTACACCTTC
j_gene: TRBJ2-5; v_gene: TRBV20-1; abundance: .; d_gene: TRBD1; CDR3aa: CSANPGQQETQYF; CDR3nt: TGCAGTGCTAATCCGGGACAGCAAGAGACCCAGTACTTC
j_gene: TRBJ1-2; v_gene: TRBV10-3; abundance: many; d_gene: TRBD1; CDR3aa: CASSDRRNGYTF; CDR3nt: TGTGCCAGCTCGGACAGGAGGAATGGCTACACCTTC
j_gene: TRBJ1-5; v_gene: TRBV6-5; abundance: many; d_gene: TRBD1; CDR3aa: CASSALQTGGYQPQHF; CDR3nt: TGTGCCAGCAGCGCCCTCCAGACAGGGGGATATCAGCCCCAGCATTTT
j_gene: TRBJ1-1; v_gene: TRBV5-6; abundance: many; d_gene: .; CDR3aa: CASSVTLTTEAFF; CDR3nt: TGTGCCAGCAGCGTCACCCTAACGACTGAAGCTTTCTTT
j_gene: TRBJ1-6; v_gene: TRBV2; abundance: medium-sized; d_gene: .; CDR3aa: CASSEVTVGSPLHF; CDR3nt: TGTGCCAGCAGTGAAGTGACCGTAGGTTCACCCCTCCACTTT
j_gene: TRBJ2-3; v_gene: TRBV6-1; abundance: once; d_gene: .; CDR3aa: CASSEGSDTQYF; CDR3nt: TGTGCCAGCAGTGAAGGGTCAGATACGCAGTATTTT
j_gene: TRBJ2-7; v_gene: TRBV12-3/TRBV12-4; abundance: many; d_gene: .; CDR3aa: CPPGSGAEYF; CDR3nt: TGTCCCCCGGGTTCAGGAGCGGAGTACTTC
j_gene: TRBJ1-2; v_gene: TRBV29-1; abundance: many; d_gene: .; CDR3aa: CSVEQGYGYTF; CDR3nt: TGCAGCGTTGAACAGGGCTATGGCTACACCTTC
j_gene: TRBJ1-1; v_gene: TRBV5-1; abundance: many; d_gene: TRBD1; CDR3aa: CASSLETGGTFEAFF; CDR3nt: TGCGCCAGCAGCTTGGAGACAGGGGGAACCTTTGAAGCTTTCTTT
j_gene: TRBJ2-5; v_gene: TRBV6-1; abundance: few; d_gene: .; CDR3aa: CASRTTGRGETQYF; CDR3nt: TGTGCCAGCAGAACGACAGGGAGGGGAGAGACCCAGTACTTC
j_gene: TRBJ2-3; v_gene: TRBV19; abundance: .; d_gene: TRBD1; CDR3aa: CASSAGTGTPTDTQYF; CDR3nt: TGTGCCAGTAGTGCCGGGACAGGGACCCCCACAGATACGCAGTATTTT
j_gene: TRBJ2-7; v_gene: TRBV28; abundance: many; d_gene: .; CDR3aa: CASSFLGRYEQYF; CDR3nt: TGTGCCAGCAGTTTTTTGGGCCGCTACGAGCAGTACTTC